The 25 T cell receptor beta chains below come from one sample, sequenced in a study of T cells in Graves' hyperthyroidism and ophthalmopathy. Researchers took RNA transcripts and amplified the TCR beta CDR3 regions from them. The HTBI primer set drove a first-round RT-PCR of the TCR CDR3. Via MiXCR, TCRdb re-called the multiplex PCR reads, giving one row per CDR3 protein. The profile shows more than 500,000 distinct CDR3 sequences, 16% of them singletons. The sample taken for sequencing was blood. These receptors originate from a woman aged 25 to 39 with Graves' ophthalmopathy.

This clonotype came up many times. J is TRBJ2-7 and V is TRBV7-2, with 11 bases matching TRBD2. Per germline, CDR1 SGHTA and CDR2 FQGNSA. The CDR3 spans 18 residues. V was clipped by 0 bases and J by 3 bases; unmatched bases: 10. CDR3 loop: CASSLASGRAKKSYEQYF. The CDR3 DNA sequence: TGTGCCAGCAGCTTAGCTAGCGGGAGGGCCAAGAAAAGCTACGAGCAGTACTTC. The full variable domain, in which reference TRBV7-2 and TRBJ2-7 provide the parts outside the CDR3, is GAGVSQSPSNKVTEKGKDVELRCDPISGHTALYWYRQSLGQGLEFLIYFQGNSAPDKSGLPSDRFSAERTGGSVSTLTIQRTQQEDSAVYLCASSLASGRAKKSYEQYFGPGTRLTVT.

This clonotype was counted many times. The rearrangement uses TRBV28 and TRBJ2-1, with TRBD2 matching 7 bases. The germline gives CDR1 MDHEN, CDR2 SYDVKM. The V gene end was trimmed by 5 bases and the J gene end by 4 bases; junction bases not matched to a gene: 14. CDR3 length equals 17 residues. The CDR3 spells CASSPAGDGSAYNEQFF. In DNA, the CDR3 is TGTGCCAGCAGTCCTGCGGGGGATGGGTCAGCTTACAATGAGCAGTTCTTC.

This clonotype was seen many times. The chain joins TRBV12-3 or TRBV12-4 to TRBJ2-1, with 7 bases fitting TRBD2. With 3 bases clipped from V and 6 bases from J, the junction kept 5 bases outside the gene matches. This CDR3 region has 14 residues. The CDR3 here is CASSFDWEGNEQFF. CDR3 in DNA: TGTGCCAGCAGTTTTGACTGGGAGGGCAATGAGCAGTTCTTC.

This clonotype was seen at least ten times. The chain joins TRBV5-1 to TRBJ1-5; no clear D. CDR1 and CDR2 from the germline V gene are SGHRS and YFSETQ. This CDR3 has 13 residues. The germline V and J ends were trimmed by 4 bases and 3 bases, with 8 bases remaining between them. The CDR3 coding sequence is TGCGCCAGCAGCGAGGGATACAATCAGCCCCAGCATTTT. Translation: CASSEGYNQPQHF. The entire variable domain, with the rest obtained from reference TRBV5-1 and TRBJ1-5, is as follows: KAGVTQTPRYLIKTRGQQVTLSCSPISGHRSVSWYQQTPGQGLQFLFEYFSETQRNKGNFPGRFSGRQFSNSRSEMNVSTLELGDSALYLCASSEGYNQPQHFGDGTRLSIL.

There are a few counts of this clonotype. The chain is built from TRBV10-3 and TRBJ1-6; the D gene is possibly TRBD1 (6 bases). Trimming cost V 5 bases and J 5 bases, with 16 bases left between them. The CDR3 has 16 amino acids. Germline V gives CDR1 ENHRY, CDR2 SYGVKD. CDR3 sequence: CAISPTRRQDNSPLHF. The CDR3 DNA reads TGTGCCATCAGTCCCACACGCCGACAGGATAATTCACCCCTCCACTTT.

This clonotype was observed a few times. J is TRBJ2-1 and V is TRBV12-3 or TRBV12-4, with TRBD1 matching 9 bases. CDR3 length: 14 residues. Trimming removed 5 bases from V and 8 bases from J; junction bases left unmatched: 7. In DNA form, the CDR3 reads TGTGCCAGCAGTGGGGACAGGGTGGTCTATGAGCAGTTCTTC. It yields the protein CASSGDRVVYEQFF.

This clonotype was found once. CDR3 sequence reads: CASSLGGVVETQYF. Written as DNA, the CDR3 is TGTGCCAGCAGTTTGGGGGGCGTTGTGGAGACCCAGTACTTC. The J gene is TRBJ2-5, the V gene TRBV12-3 or TRBV12-4; D is possibly TRBD1 or TRBD2 (6 bases each). V was trimmed by 3 bases and J by 5 bases, leaving 13 bases between them. The CDR3 totals 14 residues.

This clonotype occurred a few times. The V gene is TRBV6-5, the J gene TRBJ2-7; a possible D gene is TRBD1 (6 bases). Trimming left V 0 bases short and J 6 bases short, with 18 bases between. Per the germline V gene, CDR1 is MNHEY and CDR2 is SVGAGI. This CDR3 is 16 amino acids long. CDR3 amino acids: CASSYSSRGGPGEQYF. The CDR3 bases are TGTGCCAGCAGTTACTCGAGTAGAGGGGGTCCCGGCGAGCAGTACTTC.

This chain links TRBV2 with TRBJ2-3; maybe TRBD2 (6 bases). The CDR3 is made up of 14 amino acids. The V and J ends lost 6 bases and 2 bases respectively, with 12 bases between them. Looked up from germline, CDR1 is SNHLY and CDR2 is FYNNEI. CDR3 nucleotides: TGTGCCAGCAGGTCCGGGACTCACACAGATACGCAGTATTTT. Its protein product is CASRSGTHTDTQYF.

This clonotype has at least ten counts. The V call is TRBV28, the J call TRBJ1-1; TRBD1 matches at 7 bases. The CDR3 covers 15 residues. CDR1 and CDR2 from the germline V gene are MDHEN and SYDVKM. J lost 2 bases, V lost 4 bases, and 7 bases had no gene match. The CDR3 DNA sequence: TGTGCCAGCAGTTCCTCCGGGACAGTTAACACTGAAGCTTTCTTT. This encodes CASSSSGTVNTEAFF. Combining the CDR3 with reference TRBV28 and TRBJ1-1 gives the whole variable domain DVKVTQSSRYLVKRTGEKVFLECVQDMDHENMFWYRQDPGLGLRLIYFSYDVKMKEKGDIPEGYSVSREKKERFSLILESASTNQTSMYLCASSSSGTVNTEAFFGQGTRLTVV.

The sample holds many counts of this clonotype. The chain recombines TRBV19 with TRBJ2-5; D is ambiguous. Germline assignment: CDR1 LNHDA and CDR2 SQIVND (reference sequence). V gave up 8 bases and J gave up 2 bases, with 9 bases separating them. The CDR3 length is 12 residues. CDR3 in amino acids: CASGQEQETQYF. CDR3 DNA sequence: TGTGCCAGTGGCCAGGAACAAGAGACCCAGTACTTC. Variable domain in full (rest from reference TRBV19 and TRBJ2-5): DGGITQSPKYLFRKEGQNVTLSCEQNLNHDAMYWYRQDPGQGLRLIYYSQIVNDFQKGDIAEGYSVSREKKESFPLTVTSAQKNPTAFYLCASGQEQETQYFGPGTRLLVL.

This clonotype was observed at least ten times. This chain uses TRBV12-3 or TRBV12-4 with TRBJ2-7; 7 bases align to TRBD1. The CDR3 has 13 residues. Trimming at V came to 6 bases and at J to 6 bases, leaving 8 bases not matched to a gene. The CDR3 region has the DNA TGTGCCAGCAGCGATCGACAGGGCAGCGAGCAGTACTTC. Its translation is CASSDRQGSEQYF.

CDR3 nucleotides: TGTGCCAGTATGAAGGTGGAAACAGATACGCAGTATTTT. Amino acid sequence: CASMKVETDTQYF. The chain recombines TRBV19 with TRBJ2-3; D is ambiguous. The CDR3 contains 13 residues. The germline V gene encodes CDR1 LNHDA and CDR2 SQIVND (reference sequence). V was pared by 7 bases and J by 3 bases, with 11 bases between.

This clonotype has more than one count but fewer than ten. This rearrangement joins TRBV9 to TRBJ1-1; D gene unclear. This CDR3 has 13 amino acids. The germline gives CDR1 SGDLS, CDR2 YYNGEE. Trimming shortened V by 1 base and J by 2 bases, and 6 bases separated the two germline ends. CDR3 amino acids: CASSVKSNTEAFF. The DNA for the CDR3 is TGTGCCAGCAGCGTAAAGAGCAACACTGAAGCTTTCTTT.

V usage is TRBV20-1 and J usage is TRBJ2-7; 10 bases agree with TRBD2. The CDR3 covers 13 residues. V gave up 4 bases and J gave up 3 bases; unmatched junction bases: 3. In germline, CDR1 is DFQATT, CDR2 SNEGSKA (reference sequence). CDR3 nucleotide sequence: TGCAGTGCTATACTAGCGGGGAACTACGAGCAGTACTTC. It codes for CSAILAGNYEQYF.

A remark on this clonotype: A much larger clone differs by one base, so this may be a read error. V gene TRBV29-1 combines with J gene TRBJ2-1; no firm D call. The V end lost 8 bases, the J end lost 5 bases, and 13 bases lay between the germline ends. The CDR3 extends over 12 amino acids. The germline V gene has CDR1 SQVTM and CDR2 ANQGSEA. Here the CDR3 reads CSIPTNNNEQFF. The CDR3 coding sequence is TGCAGCATACCCACTAATAACAATGAGCAGTTCTTC.

For this clonotype: A read error may be the cause here, since a much bigger clone is one base away. The chain uses TRBV28 and TRBJ2-3; D is undetermined. Near its end, the DNA agrees better with TRBJ1-5, so the J call may be wrong. CDR3 size: 11 residues. CDR1 is MDHEN, CDR2 SYDVKM, per germline. CDR3 region: CASSTTDTQHF. The CDR3 DNA reads TGTGCCAGCAGCACTACAGATACGCAGCATTTT.

This clonotype has just a few counts. The chain combines TRBV28 with TRBJ1-2; possibly TRBD1 for D (6 bases). The CDR3 runs to 13 residues. Germline V gene lookup returns CDR1 MDHEN and CDR2 SYDVKM. The V and J ends lost 5 bases and 1 base respectively, with 8 bases between them. CDR3 residues: CASSRGHNYGYTF. For the CDR3, the DNA is TGTGCCAGCAGTAGGGGACATAACTATGGCTACACCTTC.

The chain has TRBV4-3 and TRBJ1-2; D is possibly TRBD1 (5 bases). Germline V lookup: CDR1 LGHNA, CDR2 YSLEER. This CDR3 has 14 amino acids. Deletions cut 3 bases from V and 3 bases from J, with 11 bases between. CDR3 DNA: TGCGCCAGCAGCCACGTTGGGGCGGACTATGGCTACACCTTC. Translated: CASSHVGADYGYTF.

Ten or more counts support this clonotype. This rearrangement joins TRBV30 to TRBJ1-1, with D unclear. CDR1 and CDR2 (germline): GTSNPN, SVGIG (reference sequence). The CDR3 totals 12 residues. Trimming took off 5 bases at V and 5 bases at J, with 12 bases between the two ends. CDR3 protein: CAWEKGGTEAFF. The CDR3, as DNA: TGTGCCTGGGAGAAGGGAGGGACTGAAGCTTTCTTT.

This clonotype appeared a few times. This chain joins TRBV29-1 and TRBJ2-1; D gene ambiguous. Trimming removed 6 bases from V and 6 bases from J, with 6 bases in between. The CDR3 spans 10 residues. Germline V CDR1 and CDR2: SQVTM, ANQGSEA. CDR3 DNA: TGCAGCGTGATGTCCAATGAGCAGTTCTTC. This sequence encodes CSVMSNEQFF.

This clonotype was recorded at least ten times. The chain recombines TRBV18 with TRBJ2-7; 9 bases line up with TRBD1. CDR1 KGHSH and CDR2 LQKENI come from the germline V gene. The CDR3 is 14 residues long. With 4 bases clipped from V and 7 bases from J, the junction kept 8 bases outside the gene matches. DNA of the CDR3: TGTGCCAGCTCACGTGCGGGACAGGGTCGGGAGCAGTACTTC. Translation: CASSRAGQGREQYF.

In its sample, this clonotype was seen many times. The chain recombines TRBV12-3 or TRBV12-4 with TRBJ2-3; 9 positions agree with TRBD2. The CDR3 consists of 16 residues. With 5 bases clipped from V and 6 bases from J, the junction kept 12 bases outside the gene matches. CDR3 DNA sequence: TGTGCCAGCAGTCCGCTGGCGGGAGGGACAAGCGATACGCAGTATTTT. This encodes CASSPLAGGTSDTQYF.

This clonotype has at least ten counts. Written as DNA, the CDR3 is TGCAGCGTTGTGGCGGGACCCTACGAGCAGTACTTC. Translation gives CSVVAGPYEQYF. V gene TRBV29-1 combines with J gene TRBJ2-7; D possibly corresponds to TRBD2 (6 bases). Germline V gene data show CDR1 as SQVTM and CDR2 as ANQGSEA. Trimming pared 4 bases from V and 2 bases from J, leaving 9 bases between. The CDR3 totals 12 residues.

The table lists this clonotype with many counts. The rearrangement uses TRBV24-1 and TRBJ2-7, with unresolved D. The CDR3 is 18 amino acids. Germline CDR1 is KGHDR and CDR2 is SFDVKD. V lost 5 bases, J lost 0 bases, and 22 bases lay in between. CDR3 coding DNA: TGTGCCACCAGTGTTGAAGCTAGTGAAATTCATCTCTCCTACGAGCAGTACTTC. It translates to CATSVEASEIHLSYEQYF.